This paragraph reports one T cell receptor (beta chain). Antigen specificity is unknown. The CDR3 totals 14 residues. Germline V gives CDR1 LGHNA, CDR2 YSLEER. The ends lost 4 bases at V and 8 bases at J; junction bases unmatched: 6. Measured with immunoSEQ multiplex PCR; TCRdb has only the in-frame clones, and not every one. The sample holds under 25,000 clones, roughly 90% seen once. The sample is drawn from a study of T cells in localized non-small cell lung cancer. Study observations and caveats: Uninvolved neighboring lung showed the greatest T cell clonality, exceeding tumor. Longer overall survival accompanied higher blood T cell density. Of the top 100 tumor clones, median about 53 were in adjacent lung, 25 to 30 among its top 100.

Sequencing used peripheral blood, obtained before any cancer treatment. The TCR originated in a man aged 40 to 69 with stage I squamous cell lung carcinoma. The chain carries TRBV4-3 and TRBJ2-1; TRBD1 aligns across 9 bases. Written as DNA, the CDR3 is TGCGCCAGCAGCCGGGACAGGGCATCGGATGAGCAGTTCTTC. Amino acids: CASSRDRASDEQFF.